This entry describes one T cell receptor beta chain. CDR1 is GTSNPN and CDR2 is SVGIG in the germline V gene (reference sequence). The CDR3 has 14 amino acids. V shed 4 bases and J 4 bases; nucleotides not matched to a gene: 6. This specimen belongs to a study of PD-L1 blockade in urothelial cancer. Data came from immunoSEQ multiplex PCR; TCRdb stores just in-frame clones and leaves some out. The sample carries approximately 100,000 clones, over 75% recorded once. Specimen: PBMCs, collected around atezolizumab (anti-PD-L1) treatment. The receptor comes from a man aged 45 to 65 with urothelial cancer. V usage is TRBV30 and J usage is TRBJ1-4; 7 nucleotides line up with TRBD1. The CDR3 is CAWKQQGFNEKLFF. In nucleotides, the CDR3 is TGTGCCTGGAAACAACAGGGGTTTAATGAAAAACTGTTTTTT.